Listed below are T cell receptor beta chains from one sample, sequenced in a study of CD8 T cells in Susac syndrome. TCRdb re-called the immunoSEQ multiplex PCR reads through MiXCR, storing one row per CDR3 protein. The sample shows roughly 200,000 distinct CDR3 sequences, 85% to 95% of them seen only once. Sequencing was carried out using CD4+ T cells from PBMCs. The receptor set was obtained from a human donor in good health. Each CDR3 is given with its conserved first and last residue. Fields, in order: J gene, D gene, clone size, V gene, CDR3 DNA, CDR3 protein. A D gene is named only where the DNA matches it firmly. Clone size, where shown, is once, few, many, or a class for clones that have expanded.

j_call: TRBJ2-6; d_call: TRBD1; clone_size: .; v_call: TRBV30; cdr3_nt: TGTGCCTTGAATGGACAGGGATCGGTCGGGGCCAACGTCCTGACTTTC; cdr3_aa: CALNGQGSVGANVLTF
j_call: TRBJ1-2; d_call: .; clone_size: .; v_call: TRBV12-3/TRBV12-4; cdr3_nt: TGTGCCAGCGGCAGGGATAACTATGGCTACACCTTC; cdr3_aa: CASGRDNYGYTF
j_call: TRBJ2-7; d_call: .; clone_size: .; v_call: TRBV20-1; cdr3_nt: TGCAGTGCTAGGAAACAGGGTCGGCTATACGAGCAGTACTTC; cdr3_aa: CSARKQGRLYEQYF
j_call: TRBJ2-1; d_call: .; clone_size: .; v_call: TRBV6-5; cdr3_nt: TGTGCCAGCAGTTACCTCAATGAGCAGTTCTTC; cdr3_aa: CASSYLNEQFF
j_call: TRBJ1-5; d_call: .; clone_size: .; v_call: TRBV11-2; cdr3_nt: TGTGCCAGCAGCTTAGGTCTGGGAGAGGGCAATCAGCCCCAGCATTTT; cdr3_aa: CASSLGLGEGNQPQHF
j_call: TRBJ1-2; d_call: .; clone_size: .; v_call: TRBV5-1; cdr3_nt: TGCGCCAGCAGCAACGGGGGACTCCTGGTAGGCGGCTACACCTTC; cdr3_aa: CASSNGGLLVGGYTF
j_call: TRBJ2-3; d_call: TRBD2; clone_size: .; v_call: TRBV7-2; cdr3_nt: TGTGCCAGCAGCTCTCGGACTAGCGGGAGGGATACGCAGTATTTT; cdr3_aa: CASSSRTSGRDTQYF
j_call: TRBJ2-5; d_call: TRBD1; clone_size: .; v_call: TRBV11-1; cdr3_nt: TGTGCCAGCAGCCATCGGACAGGGGGCAAGGAGACCCAGTACTTC; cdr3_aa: CASSHRTGGKETQYF
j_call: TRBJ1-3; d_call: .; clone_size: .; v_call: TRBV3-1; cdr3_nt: TGTGCCAGCAGCCTCCGGGAACCGGGAAACACCATATATTTT; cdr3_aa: CASSLREPGNTIYF
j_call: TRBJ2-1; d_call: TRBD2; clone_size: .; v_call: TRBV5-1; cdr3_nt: TGCGCCAGCAGCGCTAGACTAGCGGACAATGAGCAGTTCTTC; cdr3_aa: CASSARLADNEQFF
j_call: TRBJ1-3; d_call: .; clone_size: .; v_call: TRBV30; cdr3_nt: TGTGCCTGGAGCATCGGAAACACCATATATTTT; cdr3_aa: CAWSIGNTIYF
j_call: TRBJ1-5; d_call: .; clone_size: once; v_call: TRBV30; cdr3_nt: TGTGCCTGGAGTGTATCCAGGGCCAATCAGCCCCAGCATTTT; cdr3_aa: CAWSVSRANQPQHF
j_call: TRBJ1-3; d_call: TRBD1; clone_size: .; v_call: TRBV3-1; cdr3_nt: TGTGCCAGCAGCCCCCGGCAGGGGGAAGGAAACACCATATATTTT; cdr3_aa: CASSPRQGEGNTIYF
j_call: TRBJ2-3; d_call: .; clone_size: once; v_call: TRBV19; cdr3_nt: TGTGCCAGTAGTGAGAGGGATACGCAGTATTTT; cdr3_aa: CASSERDTQYF
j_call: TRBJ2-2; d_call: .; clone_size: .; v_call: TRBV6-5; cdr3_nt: TGTGCCAGCAGACCCACAGAACGGCTTACCGGGGAGCTGTTTTTT; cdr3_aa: CASRPTERLTGELFF
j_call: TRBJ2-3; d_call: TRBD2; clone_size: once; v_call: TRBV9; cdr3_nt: TGTGCCAGCAGCGCGTTACTAGCGGGGGGCTCAGATACGCAGTATTTT; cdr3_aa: CASSALLAGGSDTQYF
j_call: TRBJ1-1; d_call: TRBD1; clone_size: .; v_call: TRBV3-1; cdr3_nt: TGTGCCAGCAGCCTCCTAGGGACAGGGAGGAACACTGAAGCTTTCTTT; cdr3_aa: CASSLLGTGRNTEAFF
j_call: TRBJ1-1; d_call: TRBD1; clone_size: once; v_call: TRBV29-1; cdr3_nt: TGCAGCGCCGAAGATACGGACAGGGGTGGGGCTTTCTTT; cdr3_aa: CSAEDTDRGGAFF
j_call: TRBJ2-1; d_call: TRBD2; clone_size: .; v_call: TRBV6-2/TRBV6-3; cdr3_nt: TGTGCCAGCAGCTCCCCGGGGACTATAACATTCGAGCAGTTCTTC; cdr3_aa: CASSSPGTITFEQFF
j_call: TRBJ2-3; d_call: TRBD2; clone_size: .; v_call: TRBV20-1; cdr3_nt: TGCAGTGCTAGAGATTGGGCTAGCGGGGGTTTGGATACGCAGTATTTT; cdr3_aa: CSARDWASGGLDTQYF
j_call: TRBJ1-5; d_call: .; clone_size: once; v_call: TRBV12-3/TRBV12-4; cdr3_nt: TGTGCCAGCACCCTCGCCCGTGAGAATCAGCCCCAGCATTTT; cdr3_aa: CASTLARENQPQHF
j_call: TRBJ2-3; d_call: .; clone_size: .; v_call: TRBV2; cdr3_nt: TGTGCCAGCCGGGTTGGAGATACGCAGTATTTT; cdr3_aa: CASRVGDTQYF
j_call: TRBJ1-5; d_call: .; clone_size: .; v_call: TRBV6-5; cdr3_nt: TGTGCCAGCAGTAACAGTCCCTATCAGCCCCAGCATTTT; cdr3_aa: CASSNSPYQPQHF
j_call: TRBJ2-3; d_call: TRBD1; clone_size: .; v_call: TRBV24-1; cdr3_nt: TGTGCCACCAGTGATTACGGGACAGATAGCACAGATACGCAGTATTTT; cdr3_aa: CATSDYGTDSTDTQYF
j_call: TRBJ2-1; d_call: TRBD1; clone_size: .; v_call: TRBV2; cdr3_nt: TGTGCCAGCAGCCAACCCCCCAGGACCCAGGGGGATGAGCAGTTCTTC; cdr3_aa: CASSQPPRTQGDEQFF
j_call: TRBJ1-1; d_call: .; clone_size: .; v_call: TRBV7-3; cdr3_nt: TGTGCCAGCAGCTTTCGTGGGGGGGACACTGAAGCTTTCTTT; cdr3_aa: CASSFRGGDTEAFF
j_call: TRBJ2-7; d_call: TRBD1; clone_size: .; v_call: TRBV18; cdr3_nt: TGTGCCAGCTCACCGCCCCGAACAGGGGGCATAAACGAGCAGTACTTC; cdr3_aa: CASSPPRTGGINEQYF
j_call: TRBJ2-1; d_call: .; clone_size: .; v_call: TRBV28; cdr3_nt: TGTGCCAGCAGTTTTGGGGGTGGCGAGCAGTTCTTC; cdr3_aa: CASSFGGGEQFF
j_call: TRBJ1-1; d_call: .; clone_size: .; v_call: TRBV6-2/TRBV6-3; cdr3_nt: TGTGCCAGCAGACATGGACGGGTGGGGACTGAAGCTTTCTTT; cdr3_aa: CASRHGRVGTEAFF
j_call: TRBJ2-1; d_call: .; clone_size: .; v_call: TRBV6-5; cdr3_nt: TGTGCCTCGCAGGGCCGGGTCGGGGGTGAGCAGTTCTTC; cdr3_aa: CASQGRVGGEQFF
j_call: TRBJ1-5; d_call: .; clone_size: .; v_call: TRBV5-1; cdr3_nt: TGCGCCAGCAGCTTAGGGGACCGTCCAAATCAGCCCCAGCATTTT; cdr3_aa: CASSLGDRPNQPQHF
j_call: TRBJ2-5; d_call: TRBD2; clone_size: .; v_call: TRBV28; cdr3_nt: TGTGCCAGCAGTTTTTCGGGAGGACTCGGGACCGTGGAAGAGACCCAGTACTTC; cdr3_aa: CASSFSGGLGTVEETQYF
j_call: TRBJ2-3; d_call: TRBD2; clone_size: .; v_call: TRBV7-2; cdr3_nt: TGTGCCAGCAGCTTAGCTGGGACTAGCGGGGCCAGCGATACGCAGTATTTT; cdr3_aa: CASSLAGTSGASDTQYF
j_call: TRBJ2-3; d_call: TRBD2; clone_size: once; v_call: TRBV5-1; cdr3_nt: TGCGCCAGCAGCTTGGTCCTAGCGGGGAGCACAGATACGCAGTATTTT; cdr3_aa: CASSLVLAGSTDTQYF
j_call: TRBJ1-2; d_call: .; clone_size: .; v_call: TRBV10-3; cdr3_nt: TGTGCCATCAGTGACGGGACCCTAGGTGGCTACACCTTC; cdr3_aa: CAISDGTLGGYTF
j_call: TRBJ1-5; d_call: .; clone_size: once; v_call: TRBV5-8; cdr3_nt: TGTGCCAGCAGACCATCTCCGGGACACCATTTT; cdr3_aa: CASRPSPGHHF
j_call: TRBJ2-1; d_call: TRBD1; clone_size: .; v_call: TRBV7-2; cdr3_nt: TGTGCCAGCAGCTTCCGACAGGGGCGCGGCAATGAGCAGTTCTTC; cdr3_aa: CASSFRQGRGNEQFF
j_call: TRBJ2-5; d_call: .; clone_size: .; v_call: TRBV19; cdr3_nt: TGTGCCAGTAGTGCTGAACAGGGAGGAGAGACCCAGTACTTC; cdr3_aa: CASSAEQGGETQYF
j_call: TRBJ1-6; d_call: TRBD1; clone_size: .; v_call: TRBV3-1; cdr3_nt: TGTGCCAGCAGCCAAGATACCCAGGGGGATCAGGCCCTCCACTTT; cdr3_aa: CASSQDTQGDQALHF
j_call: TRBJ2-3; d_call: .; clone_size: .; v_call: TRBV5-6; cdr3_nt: TGTGCCAGCAGCTTGTCTGCGGAAAAGGTAGACACGCAGTATTTT; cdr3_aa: CASSLSAEKVDTQYF
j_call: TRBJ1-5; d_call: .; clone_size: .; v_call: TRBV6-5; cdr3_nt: TGTGCCAGCAGCCCCGACAGAGCAAATCAGCCCCAGCATTTT; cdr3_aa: CASSPDRANQPQHF
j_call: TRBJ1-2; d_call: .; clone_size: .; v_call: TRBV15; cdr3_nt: TGTGCCACCAGCAGAGAGGCCAAGGCGGGCTACACCTTC; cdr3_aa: CATSREAKAGYTF
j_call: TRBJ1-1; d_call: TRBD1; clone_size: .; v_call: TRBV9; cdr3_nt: TGTGCCAGCAGCGTCACAGGGGGCGCAATGAGTAGGAGTACTGAAGCTTTCTTT; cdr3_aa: CASSVTGGAMSRSTEAFF
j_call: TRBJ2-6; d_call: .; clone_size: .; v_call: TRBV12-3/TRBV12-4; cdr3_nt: TGTGCCAGCAGGCCAGGACCCGGTGGGGCCAACGTCCTGACTTTC; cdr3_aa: CASRPGPGGANVLTF
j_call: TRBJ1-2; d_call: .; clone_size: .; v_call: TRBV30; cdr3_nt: TGTGCCTGGAGTGCGTCAGGGAACTATGGCTACACCTTC; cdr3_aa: CAWSASGNYGYTF
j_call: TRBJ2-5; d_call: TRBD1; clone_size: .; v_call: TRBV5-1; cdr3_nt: TGCGCCAGCAGCTTGGGAGACAGGGGCGGGCAAGAGACCCAGTACTTC; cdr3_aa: CASSLGDRGGQETQYF
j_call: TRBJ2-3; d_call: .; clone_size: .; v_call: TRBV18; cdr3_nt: TGTGCCAGCTCACCACCTTCCCAGCGGGGCACAGATACGCAGTATTTT; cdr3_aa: CASSPPSQRGTDTQYF
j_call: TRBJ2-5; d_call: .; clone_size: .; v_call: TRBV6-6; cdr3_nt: TGTGCCAGCAGTTACTCGTCGTCGATACAAGAGACCCAGTACTTC; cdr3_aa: CASSYSSSIQETQYF
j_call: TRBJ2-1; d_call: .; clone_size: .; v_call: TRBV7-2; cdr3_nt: TGTGCCAGCAGCTTAGACCGTCCCTCCTACAATGAGCAGTTCTTC; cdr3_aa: CASSLDRPSYNEQFF
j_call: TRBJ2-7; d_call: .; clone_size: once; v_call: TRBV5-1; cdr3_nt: TGCGCCAGCAGCTTGGGGGGCAGCGCTAGGGAGCAGTACTTC; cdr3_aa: CASSLGGSAREQYF
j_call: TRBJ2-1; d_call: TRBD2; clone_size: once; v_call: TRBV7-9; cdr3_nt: TGTGCCAGCGGGGCGCTAGCGGGTGCCTACAATGAGCAGTTCTTC; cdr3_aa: CASGALAGAYNEQFF
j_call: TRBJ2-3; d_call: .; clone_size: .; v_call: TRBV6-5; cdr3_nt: TGTGCCAGCAGTTATTTGGGGGCAGGGGTCGAAGATACGCAGTATTTT; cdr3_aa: CASSYLGAGVEDTQYF
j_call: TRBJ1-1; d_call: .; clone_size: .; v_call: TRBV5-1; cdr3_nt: TGCGCCAGCAGCTTTACTACAGGGATGAACACTGAAGCTTTCTTT; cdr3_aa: CASSFTTGMNTEAFF
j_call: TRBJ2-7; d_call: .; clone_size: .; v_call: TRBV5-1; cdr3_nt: TGCGCCAGCAGCTTGGGGGGTCCCCCCTACGAGCAGTACTTC; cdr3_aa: CASSLGGPPYEQYF
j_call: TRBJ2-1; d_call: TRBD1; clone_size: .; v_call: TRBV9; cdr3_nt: TGTGCCAGTTCTTCAGGGGGCTCCTACAATGAGCAGTTCTTC; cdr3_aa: CASSSGGSYNEQFF
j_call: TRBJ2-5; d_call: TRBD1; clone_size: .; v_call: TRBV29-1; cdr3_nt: TGCAGCGTTGAGGGGGGACAGGGAAGGACCTACCAAGAGACCCAGTACTTC; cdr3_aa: CSVEGGQGRTYQETQYF